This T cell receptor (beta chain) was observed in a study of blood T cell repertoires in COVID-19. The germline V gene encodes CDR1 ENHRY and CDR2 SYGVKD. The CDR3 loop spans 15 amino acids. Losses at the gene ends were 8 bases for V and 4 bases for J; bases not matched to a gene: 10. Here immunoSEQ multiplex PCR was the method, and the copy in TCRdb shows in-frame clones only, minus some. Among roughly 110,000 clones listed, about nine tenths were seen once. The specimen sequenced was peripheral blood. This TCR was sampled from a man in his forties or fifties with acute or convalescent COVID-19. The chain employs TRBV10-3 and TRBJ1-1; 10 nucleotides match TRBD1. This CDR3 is CAISTSRDRGTEAFF. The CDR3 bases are TGTGCCATCTCTACGTCCCGGGACAGGGGCACTGAAGCTTTCTTT.